What follows are 21 T cell receptor beta chains derived from one specimen sequenced in a study of patients and donors after allogeneic stem cell transplantation. Via MiXCR, TCRdb re-called the RT-PCR reads, giving one row per CDR3 protein. The table includes more than 150,000 distinct CDR3 sequences, about a quarter detected once. The sample was blood, either unsorted or a sorted T cell fraction (not recorded which). These receptor sequences come from a human donor who was either an allogeneic HSCT recipient or a stem cell or donor lymphocyte infusion donor (not recorded which). It is not recorded whose cells these are; they may come from a transplant donor.

This clonotype was found a few times. This sequence joins TRBV18 and TRBJ1-1; no reliable D call. V was pared by 2 bases and J by 5 bases, with 9 bases between. The CDR3 spans 13 residues. CDR1 KGHSH and CDR2 LQKENI come from the germline V gene. CDR3 in amino acids: CASSPYFQTEAFF. Here the CDR3 DNA reads TGTGCCAGCTCACCATACTTTCAGACTGAAGCTTTCTTT.

The chain carries TRBV7-2 and TRBJ1-1, with no clear D. The germline V gene has CDR1 SGHTA and CDR2 FQGNSA. Trimming removed 2 bases at V and 3 bases at J, with 10 bases between. There are 14 residues in the CDR3. The CDR3 nucleotides read TGTGCCAGCAGCTTAAGGCGTCAGGACACTGAAGCTTTCTTT. Amino acids: CASSLRRQDTEAFF.

This rearrangement joins TRBV20-1 to TRBJ2-7; tentatively, D is TRBD1 or TRBD2 (5 bases each). The CDR3 covers 15 residues. Germline V gene data show CDR1 as DFQATT and CDR2 as SNEGSKA (reference sequence). V shed 3 bases and J shed 0 bases, with 15 bases lying between them. CDR3 nucleotides: TGCAGTGCTAGTCGGGGACCCTTAACCTCCTACGAGCAGTACTTC. Residues: CSASRGPLTSYEQYF.

This clonotype came up a few times. In DNA form, the CDR3 reads TGCAGTGCCAGGGAGGGGGCAGTCTCCTACAATGAGCAGTTCTTC. It translates to CSAREGAVSYNEQFF. The chain carries TRBV20-1 and TRBJ2-1; D is tentatively TRBD1 or TRBD2 (7 bases each). This CDR3 spans 15 amino acids. Per germline, CDR1 DFQATT and CDR2 SNEGSKA (reference sequence). Deletions cut 6 bases from V and 0 bases from J, with 15 bases between.

The gene calls are TRBV12-3 or TRBV12-4 and TRBJ2-7; unclear D gene. The CDR3 loop spans 14 amino acids. Between the trimmed V and J ends, which lost 8 bases and 4 bases, there was a span of 18 bases. Written as DNA, the CDR3 is TGTGCCAGCCTGTCTGTCGACGGAAAGTACGAGCAGTACTTC. Its translation is CASLSVDGKYEQYF.

This clonotype was seen more than once but under ten times. The V and J genes are TRBV7-2 and TRBJ2-5; TRBD2 aligns across 7 bases. The germline V gene encodes CDR1 SGHTA and CDR2 FQGNSA. J was trimmed by 1 base and V by 3 bases; bases with no gene match: 8. The CDR3 runs 16 residues. The CDR3 DNA is TGTGCCAGCAGCTTTGGTGCTAGCGGCATCCAAGAGACCCAGTACTTC. Translation: CASSFGASGIQETQYF.

The chain links TRBV29-1 to TRBJ1-4; no firm D call. Germline loops: CDR1 SQVTM, CDR2 ANQGSEA. The CDR3 totals 13 residues. Deletions cut 0 bases from V and 3 bases from J, with 5 bases between. The CDR3 loop reads CSVEDLSNEKLFF. The CDR3 DNA follows: TGCAGCGTTGAAGACCTGTCTAATGAAAAACTGTTTTTT.

The chain joins TRBV18 to TRBJ2-1; 15 positions agree with TRBD2. V was pared by 2 bases and J by 5 bases, with 4 bases of the junction left unmatched. This CDR3 spans 17 amino acids. Germline CDR1 and CDR2: KGHSH and LQKENI. CDR3 sequence: CASSPWTSGGAHNEQFF. The CDR3 region has the DNA TGTGCCAGCTCACCATGGACTAGCGGGGGGGCCCACAATGAGCAGTTCTTC.

V usage is TRBV7-2 and J usage is TRBJ1-5; possible D gene TRBD1, 5 bases. Trimming shortened V by 5 bases and J by 9 bases, and 14 bases separated the two germline ends. The CDR3 loop spans 13 amino acids. The germline V gene encodes CDR1 SGHTA and CDR2 FQGNSA. CDR3 DNA: TGTGCCAGCAGCCTGGGCCTCGGGGGGCCCCAGCATTTT. It yields the protein CASSLGLGGPQHF.

The rearrangement joins TRBV12-3 or TRBV12-4 to TRBJ1-6, with a weak D call TRBD1 (6 bases). Trimming stripped 2 bases from V and 6 bases from J, with 14 bases between. This CDR3 has 16 amino acids. The CDR3 sequence is CASSLHSGAGNSPLHF. CDR3 bases: TGTGCCAGCAGTTTACACTCAGGGGCGGGTAATTCACCCCTCCACTTT.

This chain connects TRBV5-1 to TRBJ1-1; D perhaps matches TRBD1 (6 bases). The CDR3 has 14 residues. The germline V and J ends were trimmed by 4 bases and 4 bases, with 14 bases remaining between them. CDR1 and CDR2 (germline): SGHRS, YFSETQ. CDR3: CASSATGRGTEAFF. Written as DNA, the CDR3 is TGCGCCAGCAGCGCCACAGGGAGGGGCACTGAAGCTTTCTTT.

There are a few counts of this clonotype. V usage is TRBV12-3 or TRBV12-4 and J usage is TRBJ1-2; D ambiguous. This CDR3 is built from 12 residues. V shed 7 bases and J shed 5 bases, with 11 bases lying between them. This CDR3 is CASIMGLYGYTF. CDR3 coding DNA: TGTGCCAGCATAATGGGGTTGTATGGCTACACCTTC.

This clonotype was seen only a few times. This chain connects TRBV5-1 to TRBJ1-3, with 8 bases that match TRBD1. CDR1 is SGHRS, CDR2 YFSETQ, per germline. The CDR3 runs 15 residues. J lost 0 bases, V lost 3 bases, and 2 bases had no gene match. This CDR3 reads CASSSTGVSGNTIYF. CDR3 DNA sequence: TGCGCCAGCAGCTCGACAGGGGTCTCTGGAAACACCATATATTTT. Variable domain in full (rest from reference TRBV5-1 and TRBJ1-3): KAGVTQTPRYLIKTRGQQVTLSCSPISGHRSVSWYQQTPGQGLQFLFEYFSETQRNKGNFPGRFSGRQFSNSRSEMNVSTLELGDSALYLCASSSTGVSGNTIYFGEGSWLTVV.

The genes are TRBV24-1 and TRBJ1-1; D is ambiguous. The CDR3 totals 11 residues. V gave up 0 bases and J gave up 8 bases, with 3 bases separating them. Germline loops: CDR1 KGHDR, CDR2 SFDVKD. This CDR3 is CATSDLNEAFF. Here the CDR3 DNA reads TGTGCCACCAGTGATTTGAACGAAGCTTTCTTT.

This clonotype showed up just a few times. This chain uses TRBV12-3 or TRBV12-4 with TRBJ1-1; TRBD1 might be the D (6 bases). V shed 5 bases and J shed 4 bases, with 8 bases lying between them. The CDR3 is 12 residues long. CDR3 coding DNA: TGTGCCAGCAGTGGACAGATCACTGAAGCTTTCTTT. It specifies CASSGQITEAFF.

This clonotype was detected a few times. The CDR3 sequence: CASSASRQGTNEKLFF. In DNA, the CDR3 is TGTGCCAGCAGCGCTTCTCGGCAGGGGACTAATGAAAAACTGTTTTTT. The chain links TRBV9 to TRBJ1-4, with D possibly matching TRBD1 (6 bases). Looked up from germline, CDR1 is SGDLS and CDR2 is YYNGEE. The germline V and J ends were trimmed by 3 bases and 2 bases, with 14 bases remaining between them. The CDR3 extends over 16 amino acids.

The V call is TRBV11-3, the J call TRBJ1-5, with a weak D call TRBD1 (5 bases). With 5 bases removed from V and 2 bases from J, the gap between germline ends came to 25 bases. Germline CDR1 and CDR2: SGHNT and YENEEA. The CDR3 consists of 19 residues. CDR3 in amino acids: CASSHPTSRVEYCNQPQHF. CDR3 DNA sequence: TGTGCCAGCAGCCACCCGACGTCCAGGGTGGAATATTGCAATCAGCCCCAGCATTTT. The full variable domain, rest sourced from reference TRBV11-3 and TRBJ1-5, is EAGVVQSPRYKIIEKKQPVAFWCNPISGHNTLYWYLQNLGQGPELLIRYENEEAVDDSQLPKDRFSAERLKGVDSTLKIQPAELGDSAVYLCASSHPTSRVEYCNQPQHFGDGTRLSIL.

The chain joins TRBV20-1 to TRBJ2-1; 9 positions match TRBD2. Germline V gene data show CDR1 as DFQATT and CDR2 as SNEGSKA (reference sequence). J gave up 9 bases and V 3 bases, and 12 bases lay outside the gene matches. The CDR3 consists of 15 residues. The CDR3 reads CSARFTGLAGLEQFF. The DNA of the CDR3 is TGCAGTGCTAGGTTTACGGGGCTAGCGGGACTTGAGCAGTTCTTC.

The chain joins TRBV24-1 to TRBJ1-5; the D is unclear. The V end was cut by 5 bases, the J end by 0 bases, with 4 bases between. Germline V lookup: CDR1 KGHDR, CDR2 SFDVKD. There are 13 residues in the CDR3. The CDR3 nucleotides read TGTGCCACCAGTGCCAATAGCAATCAGCCCCAGCATTTT. Encoded protein: CATSANSNQPQHF.

A few counts support this clonotype. The gene calls are TRBV29-1 and TRBJ1-5; TRBD1 is a possible D gene (6 bases). The ends were cut back, 7 bases at V and 7 bases at J, with 20 bases in the middle. The CDR3 runs to 14 residues. Germline CDR1 SQVTM, CDR2 ANQGSEA. CDR3 region: CSASEGGASQPQHF. In DNA, the CDR3 is TGCAGCGCATCAGAGGGGGGGGCTAGCCAGCCCCAGCATTTT. Full variable domain (rest looked up from reference TRBV29-1 and TRBJ1-5): SAVISQKPSRDICQRGTSLTIQCQVDSQVTMMFWYRQQPGQSLTLIATANQGSEATYESGFVIDKFPISRPNLTFSTLTVSNMSPEDSSIYLCSASEGGASQPQHFGDGTRLSIL.

CDR3 sequence reads: CASSKGETHSTNEKLFF. The CDR3, as DNA: TGTGCCAGCAGCAAAGGGGAGACACACTCAACTAATGAAAAACTGTTTTTT. The rearrangement links TRBV21-1 to TRBJ1-4. TRBV21-1 is listed as a pseudogene. This CDR3 has 17 amino acids.